This T cell receptor beta chain came from a study of regulatory T cells in long-lasting Graves disease. This clonotype was observed at least ten times. Arm-PCR with iRepertoire HTBI primers amplified the CDR3 regions for these TCR beta libraries. In the authors' methods: Segment identification across samples yielded 55 to 65 TRBV and some 13 TRBJ segments. TCRdb reprocessed the multiplex PCR reads via MiXCR and lists one record per CDR3 protein. The V and J calls were determined by TCRdb, not by the authors. In the table there are around 400,000 distinct CDR3 sequences, 15% of which are singletons. The time point was: newly diagnosed GD, antithyroid drugs for less than 3 months. Extracted PBMC RNA gave rise to the TCR library. The CDR3 has 13 residues. CDR1 and CDR2 from the germline V gene are SGDLS and YYNGEE. V lost 0 bases to trimming and J lost 1 base, with 4 bases between them. The same data also went into a second study, on T cells in Graves' hyperthyroidism and ophthalmopathy. That study reports: Stable disease denoted Graves' hyperthyroidism without ophthalmopathy progression within 18 months. The hyperthyroidism patients had all been newly diagnosed, and their disease duration was under 2 months. Their ages ranged from 18 to 65 years. The primer set for the first-round RT-PCR of the TCR CDR3 was HTBI.

The sequence came from a woman aged 40 to 49 with Graves disease. The gene calls are TRBV9 and TRBJ2-5, with D hard to call. Sequencing used peripheral blood mononuclear cells (PBMCs), obtained at new diagnosis, from a patient treated with antithyroid drugs. The CDR3 spells CASSVAAQETQYF. For the CDR3, the DNA is TGTGCCAGCAGCGTAGCGGCCCAAGAGACCCAGTACTTC.